This T cell receptor beta chain derives from a study of blood T cells in healthy people across ages. A second roughly 6 to 12 cycle PCR used barcoded and J-beta primers. TCRdb fed the 5' RACE reads into MiXCR, producing one record per CDR3 protein. The repertoire holds 1.5 million or so distinct CDR3 sequences, around 39% seen once, with 6.5% to 10% in the top ten. Germline V gene sequence: CDR1 MNHNS, CDR2 SASEGT. This CDR3 is 13 amino acids long. V lost 8 bases to trimming and J lost 8 bases, with 18 bases between them. What was sequenced was blood. The rearrangement joins TRBV6-1 to TRBJ1-1; D uncertain. This receptor was taken from a woman aged 18-29 years in good health. The CDR3 bases are TGTGCCAGCCCGGGAGGACCCCCCGGAGAAGCTTTCTTT. Translated: CASPGGPPGEAFF.